This TCR beta chain was recovered during a study of early T cells in non-severe SARS-CoV-2 infection. Whole-study context: Sequencing used unsorted whole-blood bulk RNA, so chains lack pairing.

V was trimmed by 1 base and J by 3 bases, leaving 16 bases between them. This CDR3 is 17 amino acids long. Germline CDR1 SGHTA, CDR2 FQGNSA. Each cDNA molecule carried a unique molecular identifier. Each CDR3 protein is one row after TCRdb ran MiXCR on the 5' RACE reads. The table shows almost 85,000 distinct CDR3 sequences, with about 12% occurring only once. The V and J genes are TRBV7-2 and TRBJ1-5, with no clear D. The specimen sequenced was whole blood. This TCR was recovered from an adult who was a healthcare worker with PCR-confirmed SARS-CoV-2 infection or an uninfected control (not recorded which). The CDR3 DNA is TGTGCCAGCAGCTTAGGCACCGAAGGGAAGGTCAATCAGCCCCAGCATTTT. Encoded protein: CASSLGTEGKVNQPQHF.